What follows are 9 T cell receptor beta chains derived from one specimen sequenced in a study of blood T cell repertoires in COVID-19. Profiled with immunoSEQ multiplex PCR; TCRdb holds only in-frame clones, not every one. The top ten clones hold 7.8% of a sample with about 310,000 clones, over 75% of them seen once. The source material was peripheral blood. The receptors come from a woman aged 45 to 65 who had recovered from COVID-19.

Only one count was recorded for this clone. The chain uses TRBV2 and TRBJ2-5, with 10 bases identical to TRBD2. The CDR3 is 16 amino acids. Germline lookup yields CDR1 SNHLY and CDR2 FYNNEI. V lost 2 bases and J lost 4; bases outside the gene matches: 7. In DNA form, the CDR3 reads TGTGCCAGCAGTGAAATAGGACTAGCGGAGATAGAGACCCAGTACTTC. Translating it yields CASSEIGLAEIETQYF. Full variable domain (missing parts from reference TRBV2 and TRBJ2-5): EPEVTQTPSHQVTQMGQEVILRCVPISNHLYFYWYRQILGQKVEFLVSFYNNEISEKSEIFDDQFSVERPDGSNFTLKIRSTKLEDSAMYFCASSEIGLAEIETQYFGPGTRLLVL.

The chain joins TRBV14 to TRBJ2-7, with D possibly TRBD1 on 6 matching bases. Germline loops: CDR1 SGHDN, CDR2 FVKESK. This CDR3 spans 15 amino acids. The V and J ends lost 0 bases and 0 bases respectively, with 9 bases between them. CDR3 region: CASSQDSGASYEQYF. CDR3 DNA: TGTGCCAGCAGCCAAGATTCAGGGGCCTCCTACGAGCAGTACTTC. The full variable domain, rest sourced from reference TRBV14 and TRBJ2-7, is EAGVTQFPSHSVIEKGQTVTLRCDPISGHDNLYWYRRVMGKEIKFLLHFVKESKQDESGMPNNRFLAERTGGTYSTLKVQPAELEDSGVYFCASSQDSGASYEQYFGPGTRLTVT.

The chain uses TRBV5-5 and TRBJ1-2; D unclear. The V end was cut by 0 bases, the J end by 7 bases, with 13 bases between. The CDR3 is 14 amino acids. The germline V gene has CDR1 SGHKS and CDR2 YYEKEE (reference sequence). This chain's CDR3 is CASSLGAGTAGYTF. DNA of the CDR3: TGTGCCAGCAGCTTGGGGGCGGGAACGGCTGGCTACACCTTC.

The V and J genes are TRBV28 and TRBJ2-7; tentative D call: TRBD2 (6 bases). With 7 bases removed from V and 3 bases from J, the gap between germline ends came to 19 bases. This CDR3 has 15 amino acids. In germline, CDR1 is MDHEN, CDR2 SYDVKM. The CDR3 sequence is CASTLSSEGGYEQYF. In DNA form, the CDR3 reads TGTGCCAGCACCCTCTCTTCGGAGGGTGGCTACGAGCAGTACTTC. Combining the CDR3 with reference TRBV28 and TRBJ2-7 gives the whole variable domain DVKVTQSSRYLVKRTGEKVFLECVQDMDHENMFWYRQDPGLGLRLIYFSYDVKMKEKGDIPEGYSVSREKKERFSLILESASTNQTSMYLCASTLSSEGGYEQYFGPGTRLTVT.

The chain carries TRBV9 and TRBJ2-1, with 10 bases fitting TRBD2. Per germline, CDR1 SGDLS and CDR2 YYNGEE. CDR3 length equals 16 residues. Losses at the gene ends were 0 bases for V and 8 bases for J; bases not matched to a gene: 8. The CDR3 nucleotides read TGTGCCAGCAGCGTAGCCCCCAGCGGGGGGGCTTATGAGCAGTTCTTC. This codes for CASSVAPSGGAYEQFF.

The chain combines TRBV7-2 with TRBJ1-6, with 7 bases identical to TRBD1. The CDR3 contains 15 residues. Germline trimming cut 2 bases from V and 9 bases from J; bases unmatched to any gene: 7. The germline V gene has CDR1 SGHTA and CDR2 FQGNSA. DNA of the CDR3: TGTGCCAGCAGCTTAAGGCAGGGGGACCTTTCACCCCTCCACTTT. This sequence encodes CASSLRQGDLSPLHF. Full variable domain (outside the CDR3, taken from reference TRBV7-2 and TRBJ1-6): GAGVSQSPSNKVTEKGKDVELRCDPISGHTALYWYRQSLGQGLEFLIYFQGNSAPDKSGLPSDRFSAERTGGSVSTLTIQRTQQEDSAVYLCASSLRQGDLSPLHFGNGTRLTVT.

The chain is built from TRBV6-1 and TRBJ1-2; a weak D match, TRBD1 (6 bases). CDR3 length: 13 residues. CDR1 and CDR2 (germline): MNHNS, SASEGT. Trimming stripped 1 base from V and 4 bases from J, with 7 bases between. Here the CDR3 DNA reads TGTGCCAGCAGTGAAGGAGGGGGCTATGGCTACACCTTC. Translation gives CASSEGGGYGYTF.

V usage is TRBV30 and J usage is TRBJ1-4; TRBD1 might be the D (6 bases). V lost 3 bases and J lost 11, with 22 bases in between. The germline V gene encodes CDR1 GTSNPN and CDR2 SVGIG (reference sequence). CDR3 length: 15 residues. In DNA, the CDR3 is TGTGCCTGGAGGCTGAAGGGGGAAACGCCCCAGAAACTGTTTTTT. Translation: CAWRLKGETPQKLFF.

The chain couples TRBV18 to TRBJ2-3, with 12 bases lining up with TRBD2. Germline V gives CDR1 KGHSH, CDR2 LQKENI. The CDR3 has 16 residues. Unmatched junction bases numbered 4, after V lost 1 base and J lost 5 bases. CDR3 nucleotide sequence: TGTGCCAGCTCACCACGGACTAGCGGGACAGTAGATACGCAGTATTTT. The encoded protein is CASSPRTSGTVDTQYF.